This note documents a single TCR beta chain sequence. Its specificity is unknown. These data belong to a study of CD8 T cells in ankylosing spondylitis. Study-level points and caveats: Reactive arthritis synovial fluid and blood were previously reported to contain some motif variants. A motif of fewer than ten highly homologous TCR beta variants was seen as apparently characteristic of ankylosing spondylitis blood.

Scientists made TCR beta libraries using quantitative 5'-RACE with molecular barcodes. MiXCR, applied by TCRdb to the 5' RACE reads, yields one record per CDR3 protein. Of about 250,000 distinct CDR3 sequences in the sample, under 12% were seen once. CDR1 and CDR2 (germline): SGHTA, FQGNSA. CDR3 size: 14 residues. V lost 5 bases, J lost 2 bases, and 12 bases lay in between. The TCR sequence derives from a male donor with ankylosing spondylitis or in good health (not recorded which). The sample consisted of blood, either unsorted or a sorted T cell fraction (not recorded which). The chain joins TRBV7-2 to TRBJ1-2; the D is unclear. CDR3 loop: CASSTPAGNYGYTF. The CDR3 nucleotides are TGTGCCAGCAGCACTCCTGCCGGGAACTATGGCTACACCTTC.